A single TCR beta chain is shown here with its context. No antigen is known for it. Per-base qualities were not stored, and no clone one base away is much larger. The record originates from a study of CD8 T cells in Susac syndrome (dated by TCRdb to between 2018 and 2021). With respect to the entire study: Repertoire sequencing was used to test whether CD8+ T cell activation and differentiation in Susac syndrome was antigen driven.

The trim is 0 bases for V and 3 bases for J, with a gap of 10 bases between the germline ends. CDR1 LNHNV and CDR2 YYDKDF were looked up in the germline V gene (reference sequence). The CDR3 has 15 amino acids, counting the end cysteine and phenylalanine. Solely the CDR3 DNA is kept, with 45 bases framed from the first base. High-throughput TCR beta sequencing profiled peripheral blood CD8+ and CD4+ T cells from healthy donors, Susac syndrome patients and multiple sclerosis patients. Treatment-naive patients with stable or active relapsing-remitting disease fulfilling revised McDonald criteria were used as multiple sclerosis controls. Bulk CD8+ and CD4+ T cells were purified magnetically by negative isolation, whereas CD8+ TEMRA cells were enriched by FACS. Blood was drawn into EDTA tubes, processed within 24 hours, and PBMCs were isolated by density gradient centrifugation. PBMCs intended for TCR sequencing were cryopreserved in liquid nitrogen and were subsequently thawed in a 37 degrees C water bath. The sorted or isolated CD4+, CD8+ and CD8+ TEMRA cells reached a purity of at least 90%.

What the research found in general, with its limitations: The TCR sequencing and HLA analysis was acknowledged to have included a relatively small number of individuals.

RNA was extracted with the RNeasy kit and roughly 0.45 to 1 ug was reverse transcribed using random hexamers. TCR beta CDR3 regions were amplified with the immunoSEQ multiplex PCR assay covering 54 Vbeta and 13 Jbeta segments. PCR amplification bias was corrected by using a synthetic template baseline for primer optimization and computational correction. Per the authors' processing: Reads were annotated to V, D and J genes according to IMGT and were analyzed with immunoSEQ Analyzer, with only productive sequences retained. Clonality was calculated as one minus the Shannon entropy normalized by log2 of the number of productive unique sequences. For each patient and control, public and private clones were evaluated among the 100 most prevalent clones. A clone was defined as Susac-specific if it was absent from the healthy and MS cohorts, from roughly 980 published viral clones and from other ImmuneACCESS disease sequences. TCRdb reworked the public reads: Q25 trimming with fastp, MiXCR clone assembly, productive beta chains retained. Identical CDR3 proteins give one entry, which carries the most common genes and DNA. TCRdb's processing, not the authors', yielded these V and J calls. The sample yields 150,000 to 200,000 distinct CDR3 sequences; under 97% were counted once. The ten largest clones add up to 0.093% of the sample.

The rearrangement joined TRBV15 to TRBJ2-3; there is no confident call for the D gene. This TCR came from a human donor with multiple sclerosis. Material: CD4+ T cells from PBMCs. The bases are TGTGCCACCAGCAGAGATCCCCTTAGGACAGATACGCAGTATTTT. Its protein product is CATSRDPLRTDTQYF.